The 19 T cell receptor beta chains below were found in one sample sequenced in a study of T cells in localized non-small cell lung cancer. Method: immunoSEQ multiplex PCR; TCRdb's copy keeps in-frame clones and lacks some. The sample consists of roughly 33,000 clones, about nine tenths of them appearing once. The starting material was peripheral blood, obtained before any cancer treatment. Receptors originate from a woman aged 40 to 75 with stage I lung adenocarcinoma.

The chain joins TRBV5-5 to TRBJ1-4, with 7 bases fitting TRBD1. Trimming cost V 4 bases and J 7 bases; bases outside gene matches: 10. Germline CDR1 reads SGHKS; CDR2 reads YYEKEE (reference sequence). This CDR3 spans 15 amino acids. In nucleotides, the CDR3 is TGTGCCAGCAGCCCCGGGGACAGAAACTTTGAAAAACTGTTTTTT. Residues: CASSPGDRNFEKLFF.

This sequence joins TRBV7-2 and TRBJ1-2; D is undetermined. V lost 5 bases to trimming and J lost 3 bases, with 16 bases between them. The CDR3 covers 15 residues. The germline V gene has CDR1 SGHTA and CDR2 FQGNSA. The CDR3 reads CASSGGQSVYYGYTF. The CDR3 DNA reads as TGTGCCAGCAGCGGTGGGCAGTCGGTCTACTATGGCTACACCTTC.

V is TRBV7-9 and J is TRBJ2-1; a possible D gene is TRBD1 (6 bases). Germline CDR1 is SEHNR and CDR2 is FQNEAQ (reference sequence). CDR3 length equals 14 residues. V was cut by 3 bases and J by 4 bases, with 10 bases left in between. Here the CDR3 reads CASSFTTGYNEQFF. Written as DNA, the CDR3 is TGTGCCAGCAGCTTTACAACAGGGTACAATGAGCAGTTCTTC.

J is TRBJ2-3 and V is TRBV27, with TRBD2 matching 10 bases. The germline gives CDR1 MNHEY, CDR2 SMNVEV (reference sequence). V shed 3 bases and J 4 bases; nucleotides not matched to a gene: 4. The CDR3 consists of 15 residues. CDR3 sequence (DNA): TGTGCCAGCAGTTTTGTTAGCGGGGGGTCAGATACGCAGTATTTT. Amino acid sequence: CASSFVSGGSDTQYF.

There are a few counts of this clone. V gene TRBV27 combines with J gene TRBJ2-1; no definite D call. The germline V and J ends were trimmed by 0 bases and 6 bases, with 6 bases remaining between them. Germline V gene lookup returns CDR1 MNHEY and CDR2 SMNVEV (reference sequence). CDR3 length: 13 amino acids. CDR3 sequence: CASSLSGTNEQFF. The CDR3, as DNA: TGTGCCAGCAGTTTATCAGGAACCAATGAGCAGTTCTTC.

The CDR3 region is CASSVDSGGARGDTQYF. The CDR3 region has the DNA TGTGCCAGCAGCGTAGACAGCGGGGGGGCCAGGGGAGATACGCAGTATTTT. V gene TRBV9 combines with J gene TRBJ2-3, with 10 nucleotides matching TRBD2. CDR1 SGDLS and CDR2 YYNGEE come from the germline V gene. The CDR3 totals 17 residues. Trimming at V came to 0 bases and at J to 5 bases, leaving 9 bases not matched to a gene. Drawing the rest from reference TRBV9 and TRBJ2-3, the complete variable domain is DSGVTQTPKHLITATGQRVTLRCSPRSGDLSVYWYQQSLDQGLQFLIQYYNGEERAKGNILERFSAQQFPDLHSELNLSSLELGDSALYFCASSVDSGGARGDTQYFGPGTRLTVL.

The chain links TRBV29-1 to TRBJ1-2, with 9 bases fitting TRBD1. Germline-derived CDR1 and CDR2 are SQVTM and ANQGSEA. V dropped 7 bases and J dropped 8; count of bases not matched to a gene: 8. CDR3 length: 12 residues. The CDR3, as DNA: TGCAGCGCGAGGACAGGGGTTAACGGCTACACCTTC. It is translated as CSARTGVNGYTF. The full variable domain, in which reference TRBV29-1 and TRBJ1-2 provide the parts outside the CDR3, is SAVISQKPSRDICQRGTSLTIQCQVDSQVTMMFWYRQQPGQSLTLIATANQGSEATYESGFVIDKFPISRPNLTFSTLTVSNMSPEDSSIYLCSARTGVNGYTFGSGTRLTVV.

The chain is built from TRBV7-2 and TRBJ2-5; D ambiguous. Germline CDR1 and CDR2: SGHTA and FQGNSA. Trimming took 1 base from V and 6 from J, leaving 6 bases between them. The length of the CDR3 is 12 residues. The CDR3 DNA is TGTGCCAGCAGCTTAGAGCTTCAGACCCAGTACTTC. As protein: CASSLELQTQYF.

This clone was detected a few times. CDR3 region: CASSQDRRTTNYGYTF. CDR3 bases: TGCGCCAGCAGCCAAGATCGGCGGACTACTAACTATGGCTACACCTTC. The chain recombines TRBV4-1 with TRBJ1-2; unclear D gene. This CDR3 spans 16 amino acids. Trimming stripped 0 bases from V and 0 bases from J, with 11 bases between. Germline CDR1 MGHRA, CDR2 YSYEKL.

CDR3 residues: CASSRQADEQYF. The DNA for the CDR3 is TGTGCCAGCAGCCGACAGGCCGACGAGCAGTACTTC. The rearrangement joins TRBV4-2 to TRBJ2-7, with a weak D call TRBD1 (6 bases). CDR3 length: 12 amino acids. The germline V and J ends were trimmed by 4 bases and 5 bases, with 9 bases remaining between them. CDR1 LGHNA and CDR2 YNFKEQ come from the germline V gene.

V is TRBV10-1 and J is TRBJ1-1; unclear D gene. From germline, CDR1 is WNHNN and CDR2 SYGVQD (reference sequence). The CDR3 length is 13 residues. The V end was cut by 6 bases, the J end by 3 bases, with 11 bases between. CDR3 DNA: TGCGCCAGCAGAGGTGCTTGGGACACTGAAGCTTTCTTT. Translating it yields CASRGAWDTEAFF.

This clone is termed medium-sized. The chain joins TRBV6-4 to TRBJ2-2, with D possibly being TRBD1 (5 bases). Deletions cut 5 bases from V and 0 bases from J, with 13 bases between. This CDR3 region has 16 residues. Germline V CDR1 and CDR2: MRHNA, SNTAGT. CDR3 DNA sequence: TGTGCCAGCAGTAAGGGGATACCAGCGAACACCGGGGAGCTGTTTTTT. Translating gives CASSKGIPANTGELFF.

The V call is TRBV7-2, the J call TRBJ2-5; D is undetermined. The CDR3 consists of 13 residues. CDR1 SGHTA and CDR2 FQGNSA come from the germline V gene. V lost 5 bases, J lost 4 bases, and 11 bases lay in between. Written as DNA, the CDR3 is TGTGCCAGCAGCACCAGTGGTCCAGAGACCCAGTACTTC. It specifies CASSTSGPETQYF.

This chain joins TRBV14 and TRBJ2-3; a weak D match, TRBD1 (6 bases). The CDR3 extends over 13 amino acids. Per the germline V gene, CDR1 is SGHDN and CDR2 is FVKESK. Deletions cut 5 bases from V and 10 bases from J, with 16 bases between. In DNA form, the CDR3 reads TGTGCCAGCAGCATTCCAGGGGACCGATCGCAGTATTTT. Protein: CASSIPGDRSQYF.

This clone was detected once. The genes are TRBV2 and TRBJ2-2; the D is unclear. The length of the CDR3 is 17 residues. V was cut by 2 bases and J by 15 bases, with 28 bases left in between. The germline gives CDR1 SNHLY, CDR2 FYNNEI. CDR3 nucleotide sequence: TGTGCCAGCAGTGAAAGGGTCAGGCCCTTTCCCTTTGAACCGATGTTTTTT. Its protein product is CASSERVRPFPFEPMFF. Full variable domain (rest looked up from reference TRBV2 and TRBJ2-2): EPEVTQTPSHQVTQMGQEVILRCVPISNHLYFYWYRQILGQKVEFLVSFYNNEISEKSEIFDDQFSVERPDGSNFTLKIRSTKLEDSAMYFCASSERVRPFPFEPMFFGEGSRLTVL.

The chain couples TRBV2 to TRBJ2-2, with 8 bases identical to TRBD1. The CDR3 has 14 residues. Germline assignment: CDR1 SNHLY and CDR2 FYNNEI. After removal of 8 bases from V and 6 bases from J, the junction contained 8 bases not matched to a gene. The CDR3 loop reads CASEDRALSGELFF. CDR3 DNA sequence: TGTGCCAGCGAGGACAGGGCTCTCTCCGGGGAGCTGTTTTTT. Full variable domain (missing parts from reference TRBV2 and TRBJ2-2): EPEVTQTPSHQVTQMGQEVILRCVPISNHLYFYWYRQILGQKVEFLVSFYNNEISEKSEIFDDQFSVERPDGSNFTLKIRSTKLEDSAMYFCASEDRALSGELFFGEGSRLTVL.

The V and J genes are TRBV12-5 and TRBJ2-1; 11 positions agree with TRBD2. Germline V gene data show CDR1 as LGHNT and CDR2 as FRNRAP. Trimming removed 6 bases from V and 8 bases from J; junction bases left unmatched: 9. The CDR3 runs 15 residues. The CDR3, as DNA: TGTGCTAGTGGCTGGACTAGCGGGCCATTCGATGAGCAGTTCTTC. Translated, it gives CASGWTSGPFDEQFF.

In its sample, this clone was seen a few times. In DNA, the CDR3 is TGTGCCAGTAGTGGCCAGGGGCATTACTATGGCTACACCTTC. Translated, it gives CASSGQGHYYGYTF. V usage is TRBV19 and J usage is TRBJ1-2, with D perhaps TRBD1 (6 bases). Looked up from germline, CDR1 is LNHDA and CDR2 is SQIVND (reference sequence). The V and J ends lost 5 bases and 3 bases respectively, with 13 bases between them. The CDR3 covers 14 residues.

The V gene is TRBV4-3, the J gene TRBJ1-5, with a weak D call TRBD1 (6 bases). The V gene's germline CDR1 is LGHNA and CDR2 YSLEER. V lost 2 bases and J 7 bases, leaving 15 bases between the germline ends. The CDR3 extends over 15 amino acids. This CDR3 is CASSQSDRLGQPQHF. CDR3 nucleotide sequence: TGCGCCAGCAGCCAATCTGACAGGCTGGGGCAGCCCCAGCATTTT.